One TCR beta chain is described in this entry. This clone was observed once. The target of this receptor is not known. One base away there is no much larger clone; base qualities are not given. The data belong to a study of OX40 agonist ivuxolimab in advanced cancers. With regard to the full study: Ivuxolimab was a fully human IgG2 agonistic monoclonal antibody targeting the costimulatory receptor OX40 (CD134). Among the roughly 52 dose-escalation patients, approximately 20 had hepatocellular carcinoma, about 15 melanoma, 9 renal cell carcinoma and 9 head and neck cancer. Prior anti-PD-1, anti-PD-L1 or anti-CTLA-4 therapy was permitted, and checkpoint inhibitors had been received by less than 45% of dose-escalation patients. The dose-escalation cohort was about 83% male with a mean age of approximately 59 years, ranging from roughly 20 to 80. Intravenous ivuxolimab was administered to patients every 2 weeks at six dose levels: 0.01, 0.1, 0.3, 1.5, 3 and 10 mg/kg. The purpose of peripheral TCRbeta sequencing was to test whether ivuxolimab changed TCR sequence diversity and led to clonal T-cell expansion. Partial responses were achieved by three dose-escalation patients, of whom one had hepatocellular carcinoma and two had cutaneous melanoma. The paper describes the monotherapy dose-escalation part (N ≈ 52 patients) of the phase I trial of ivuxolimab.

On the study overall, not on this receptor specifically: Low levels of normalized T-cell clonal expansion were also seen in some patients who did not respond. Which antigens the clonally expanded peripheral T cells were specific for was not determined. At doses of 0.1 to 3.0 mg/kg, clonal expansion of both CD4+ and CD8+ blood T cells was observed from baseline to week 6. After ivuxolimab, CD8+ T cells had more expanded clones than CD4+ T cells on average. In partial responders in the 0.1-3.0 mg/kg groups, normalized peripheral clonal expansion was found to be among the lowest, especially among CD8+ T cells.

CDR1 and CDR2 were assigned from the germline V gene as KGHSH and LQKENI. V is trimmed back by 3 bases and J by 4 bases, and the junction contains 4 bases that no gene match accounts for. Including cysteine and phenylalanine, the CDR3 has 15 amino acids. The DNA shown is the 45-base CDR3, in frame from base 1. Patients with autoimmune disease history or receiving systemic immunosuppression were excluded from the trial. In every dose cohort, peripheral blood was drawn for TCR sequencing at baseline, cycle 4 day 1, and cycle 7 day 1. Samples came from an open-label, multicenter, first-in-human phase I dose-escalation trial of ivuxolimab. Adults with locally advanced or metastatic melanoma, renal cell carcinoma, hepatocellular carcinoma or head and neck squamous cell carcinoma were enrolled in the trial. Before TCR sequencing, CD4+ T cells and CD8+ T cells from peripheral blood were sorted into separate populations.

Genomic DNA was extracted from sorted cells for sequencing of the TCRbeta CDR3 region. The immunoSEQ Assay was used to sequence the TCRbeta CDR3 regions. TCRdb's version of the immuneACCESS table is confined to in-frame rearrangements and falls short of the full clone set. An unresolved V gene accounts for under half of the shortfall where checked; the remainder is of unknown origin. This sample gives about 60,000 clones in total; around 83% of them show up just once. Around 0.91% of the sample is in the top ten clones. The clonotype was recovered from an adult with an advanced solid tumor such as melanoma, head and neck, liver or kidney cancer. This chain joins TRBV18 to TRBJ2-3; TRBD2 agrees with 10 junctional bases. The sequences come from CD4+ or CD8+ T cells sorted from blood, collected in a trial of the OX40 agonist ivuxolimab. This receptor carries the CDR3 CASSPQRGGSDTQYF. The sequenced DNA is TGTGCCAGCTCACCTCAGCGGGGGGGCTCAGATACGCAGTATTTT.